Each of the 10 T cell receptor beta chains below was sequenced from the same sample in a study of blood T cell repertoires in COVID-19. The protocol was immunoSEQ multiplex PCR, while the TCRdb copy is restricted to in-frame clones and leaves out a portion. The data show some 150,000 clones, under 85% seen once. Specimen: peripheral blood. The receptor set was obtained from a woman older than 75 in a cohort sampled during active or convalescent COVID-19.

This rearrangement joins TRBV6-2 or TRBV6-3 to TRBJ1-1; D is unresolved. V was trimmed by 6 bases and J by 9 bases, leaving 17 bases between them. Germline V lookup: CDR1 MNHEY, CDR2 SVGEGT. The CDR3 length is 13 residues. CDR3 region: CASSRTLSGKAFF. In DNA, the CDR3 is TGTGCCAGCAGCCGGACTTTGAGTGGGAAAGCTTTCTTT.

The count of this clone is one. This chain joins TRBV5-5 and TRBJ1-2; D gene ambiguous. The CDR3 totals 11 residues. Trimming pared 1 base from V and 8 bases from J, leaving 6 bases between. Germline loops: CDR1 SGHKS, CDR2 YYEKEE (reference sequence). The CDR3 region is CASSLREGYTF. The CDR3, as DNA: TGTGCCAGCAGCTTGCGGGAGGGCTACACCTTC.

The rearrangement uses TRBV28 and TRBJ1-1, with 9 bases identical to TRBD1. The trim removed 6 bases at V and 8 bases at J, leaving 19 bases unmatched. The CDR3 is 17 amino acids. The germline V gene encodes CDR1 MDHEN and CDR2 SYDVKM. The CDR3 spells CASSVPFRDRAVSEAFF. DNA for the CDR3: TGTGCCAGCAGCGTGCCTTTCCGGGACAGGGCGGTTTCGGAAGCTTTCTTT.

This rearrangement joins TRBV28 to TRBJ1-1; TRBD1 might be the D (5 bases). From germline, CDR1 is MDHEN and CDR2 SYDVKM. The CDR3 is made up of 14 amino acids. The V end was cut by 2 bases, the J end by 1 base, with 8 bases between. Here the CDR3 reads CASSLRGANTEAFF. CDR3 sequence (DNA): TGTGCCAGCAGTTTAAGGGGCGCGAACACTGAAGCTTTCTTT.

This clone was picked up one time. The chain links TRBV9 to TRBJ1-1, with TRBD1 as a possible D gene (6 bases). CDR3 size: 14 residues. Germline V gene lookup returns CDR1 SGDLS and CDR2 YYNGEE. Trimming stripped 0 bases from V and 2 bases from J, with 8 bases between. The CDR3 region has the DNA TGTGCCAGCAGCGTAGGGACAGCCAACACTGAAGCTTTCTTT. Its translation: CASSVGTANTEAFF.

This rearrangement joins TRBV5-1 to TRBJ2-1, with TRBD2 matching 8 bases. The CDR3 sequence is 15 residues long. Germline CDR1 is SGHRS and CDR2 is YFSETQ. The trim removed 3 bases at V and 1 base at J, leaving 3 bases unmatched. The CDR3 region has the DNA TGCGCCAGCAGCTCCGGGGGGGCGTCCTACAATGAGCAGTTCTTC. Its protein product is CASSSGGASYNEQFF.

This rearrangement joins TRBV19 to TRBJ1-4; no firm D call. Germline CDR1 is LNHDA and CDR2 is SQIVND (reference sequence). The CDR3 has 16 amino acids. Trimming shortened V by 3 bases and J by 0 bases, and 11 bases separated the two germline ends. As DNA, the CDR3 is TGTGCCAGTAGTATGGAGGGCCCTACAACTAATGAAAAACTGTTTTTT. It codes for CASSMEGPTTNEKLFF.

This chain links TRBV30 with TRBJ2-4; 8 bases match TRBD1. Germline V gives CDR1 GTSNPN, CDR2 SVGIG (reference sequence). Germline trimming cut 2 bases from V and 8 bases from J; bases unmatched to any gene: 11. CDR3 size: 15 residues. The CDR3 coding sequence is TGTGCCTGGAGTAACCCCAGGGGGCTCTTGGACATTCAGTACTTC. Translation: CAWSNPRGLLDIQYF.

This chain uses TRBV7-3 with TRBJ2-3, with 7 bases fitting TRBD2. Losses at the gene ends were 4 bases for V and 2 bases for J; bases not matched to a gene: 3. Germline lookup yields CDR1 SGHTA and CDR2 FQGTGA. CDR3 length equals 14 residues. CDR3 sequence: CASSSSGVTDTQYF. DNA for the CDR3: TGTGCCAGCAGCTCCAGCGGGGTCACAGATACGCAGTATTTT.

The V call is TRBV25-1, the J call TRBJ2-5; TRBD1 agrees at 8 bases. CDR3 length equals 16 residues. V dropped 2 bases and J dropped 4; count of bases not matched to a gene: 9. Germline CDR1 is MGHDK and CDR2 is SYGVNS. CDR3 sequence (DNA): TGTGCCAGCAGTGAACCAGGGGGCAGAACGATAGAGACCCAGTACTTC. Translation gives CASSEPGGRTIETQYF.